This is a list of T cell receptor beta chains from one sample in a study of T cells in Graves' hyperthyroidism and ophthalmopathy. One entry per CDR3 protein, called by TCRdb with MiXCR from the multiplex PCR reads. In the table there are a few hundred thousand distinct CDR3 sequences, 21% of which are singletons. Sequencing was performed on blood. The receptors were gathered from a woman in her forties or fifties with Graves' hyperthyroidism. CDR3s include the opening cysteine and the closing phenylalanine or tryptophan. Each record gives: clone size, V gene, J gene, D gene, CDR3 DNA, CDR3 protein. D genes are given only for firm matches. The size entry is marked missing in some rows and otherwise reads once, few, many or a size class.

size: -; V: TRBV19; J: TRBJ1-2; D: -; DNA: TGTGCCAGCAGGTTCAGGGAAAACTATGGCTACACCTTC; CDR3: CASRFRENYGYTF
size: -; V: TRBV2; J: TRBJ2-5; D: TRBD2; DNA: TGTGCCAGCAAGCCGGCTAGCGGCCGTATGGGACAAGAGACCCAGTACTTC; CDR3: CASKPASGRMGQETQYF
size: many; V: TRBV7-2; J: TRBJ1-1; D: TRBD1; DNA: TGTGCCAGCAGCCTTAAACGTTTGACAGGGGCCGCTGAAGCTTTCTTT; CDR3: CASSLKRLTGAAEAFF
size: few; V: TRBV29-1; J: TRBJ2-4; D: -; DNA: TGCAGCGTTCTGTGGGGAACCAAAAACATTCAGTACTTC; CDR3: CSVLWGTKNIQYF
size: many; V: TRBV3-1; J: TRBJ1-1; D: -; DNA: TGTGCCAGCAGCCAAATGGCGAACACTGAAGCTTTCTTT; CDR3: CASSQMANTEAFF
size: few; V: TRBV5-4; J: TRBJ2-3; D: -; DNA: TGTGCCAGCAGCTTGGGGCAGAGCAATACGCAGTATTTT; CDR3: CASSLGQSNTQYF
size: -; V: TRBV7-8; J: TRBJ2-1; D: TRBD2; DNA: TGTGCCAGCAGCCTGGGACTAGTATCCTACAATGAGCAGTTCTTC; CDR3: CASSLGLVSYNEQFF
size: -; V: TRBV6-1; J: TRBJ2-3; D: -; DNA: TGTGCCAGCAAGCTGACGACTAGCACAGATACGCAGTATTTT; CDR3: CASKLTTSTDTQYF
size: -; V: TRBV11-2; J: TRBJ2-2; D: TRBD2; DNA: TGTGCCAGCCGCAGAGGCGGGGGGCGCGGCCGGGAGCTGTTTTTT; CDR3: CASRRGGGRGRELFF
size: -; V: TRBV5-1; J: TRBJ1-6; D: -; DNA: TGCGCCAGCAGCTTGGGTACAGACCCCCGCTGGACCCTCCACTTT; CDR3: CASSLGTDPRWTLHF
size: few; V: TRBV20-1; J: TRBJ1-5; D: TRBD1; DNA: TGCAGTGCTAGAGGACAGGGGAGCAATCAGCCCCAGCATTTT; CDR3: CSARGQGSNQPQHF
size: many; V: TRBV3-1; J: TRBJ2-2; D: -; DNA: TGTGCCAGCAGCCAAGAGAAAATATCCGGAAACACCGGGGAGCTGTTTTTT; CDR3: CASSQEKISGNTGELFF
size: few; V: TRBV27; J: TRBJ2-2; D: -; DNA: TGTGCCAGCAGTAATATTCTATGGCCGGACAGTAACACCGGGGAGCTGTTTTTT; CDR3: CASSNILWPDSNTGELFF
size: -; V: TRBV12-3/TRBV12-4; J: TRBJ2-7; D: TRBD1; DNA: TGTGCCAGCAGCCGCCTCAGACAGGGGATTTCGTTC; CDR3: CASSRLRQGISF
size: many; V: TRBV20-1; J: TRBJ1-4; D: TRBD1; DNA: TGCAGTGCTCTACAGGGGGCAGGGGATGGAAAACTGTTTTTT; CDR3: CSALQGAGDGKLFF
size: many; V: TRBV2; J: TRBJ2-7; D: -; DNA: TGTGCCAGCAGACCTCGGACAAGGAGCTCCTACGAGCAGTACTTC; CDR3: CASRPRTRSSYEQYF
size: many; V: TRBV11-2; J: TRBJ2-2; D: -; DNA: TGTGCCAGCAGCTTACCCGGGTGGGGAAACACCGGGGAGCTGTTTTTT; CDR3: CASSLPGWGNTGELFF
size: many; V: TRBV12-3/TRBV12-4; J: TRBJ2-3; D: -; DNA: TGTGCCAGCAGTTTAGCTCCGGCCTCTAGCACAGATACGCAGTATTTT; CDR3: CASSLAPASSTDTQYF
size: few; V: TRBV6-1; J: TRBJ2-1; D: -; DNA: TGTGCCACCCATAATTACAATGAGCAGTTCTTC; CDR3: CATHNYNEQFF
size: few; V: TRBV11-2; J: TRBJ2-3; D: -; DNA: TGTGCCAGCAGCTTAGTAGTCGGCACAGATACGCAGTATTTT; CDR3: CASSLVVGTDTQYF
size: few; V: TRBV25-1; J: TRBJ2-7; D: TRBD2; DNA: TGTGCCAGCAGTGAAGGCGGGAGGGCCTGGGAGCAGTACTTC; CDR3: CASSEGGRAWEQYF
size: once; V: TRBV5-4; J: TRBJ1-3; D: TRBD1; DNA: TGTGCCAGCAGCGGGACAGGGGGCGAAAACACCATATATTTT; CDR3: CASSGTGGENTIYF
size: -; V: TRBV7-9; J: TRBJ2-1; D: TRBD1; DNA: TGTGCCAGCATAAAATCGGACAGGAGCTCCTACAATGAGCAGTTCTTC; CDR3: CASIKSDRSSYNEQFF
size: -; V: TRBV2; J: TRBJ2-7; D: TRBD2; DNA: TGTGCCAGCAGTTCCCGCCCGGGACTAGCGGTCACCTACGAGCAGTACTTC; CDR3: CASSSRPGLAVTYEQYF
size: -; V: TRBV28; J: TRBJ1-2; D: -; DNA: TGTGCCAGCAGTTTATGGGGGGGCGCGGGAGGCTACACCTTC; CDR3: CASSLWGGAGGYTF
size: many; V: TRBV24-1; J: TRBJ2-1; D: TRBD1; DNA: TGTGCCACCAGTGCCCCGGGACAGGGTTATGAGCAGTTCTTC; CDR3: CATSAPGQGYEQFF
size: -; V: TRBV10-3; J: TRBJ2-3; D: -; DNA: TGTGCCATCAGCAACCTAAAGGGAGCGGGAGATACGCAGTATTTT; CDR3: CAISNLKGAGDTQYF
size: -; V: TRBV19; J: TRBJ2-2; D: TRBD2; DNA: TGTGCCAGTAGTGCTAGCGGGGGGAACGGGGAGCTGTTTTTT; CDR3: CASSASGGNGELFF
size: few; V: TRBV6-1; J: TRBJ1-2; D: -; DNA: TGTGCCAGCAGTGAACAGGGAATTGGCTATGGCTACACCTTC; CDR3: CASSEQGIGYGYTF
size: many; V: TRBV11-2; J: TRBJ2-7; D: -; DNA: TGTGCCAGCAGCTTAGACGGTAGCCCCTACGAGCAGTACTTC; CDR3: CASSLDGSPYEQYF
size: many; V: TRBV20-1; J: TRBJ2-7; D: -; DNA: TGCAGTGCTAGCCGGAACAGGGACGAGCAGTACTTC; CDR3: CSASRNRDEQYF
size: -; V: TRBV7-2; J: TRBJ2-7; D: -; DNA: TGTGCCAGCAGCTTAGGCCCCAACGGGGAGCAGTACTTC; CDR3: CASSLGPNGEQYF
size: many; V: TRBV7-3; J: TRBJ2-2; D: -; DNA: TGTGCCAGCAGCTTAGCTAGCACCGGGGAGCTGTTTTTT; CDR3: CASSLASTGELFF
size: -; V: TRBV6-1; J: TRBJ2-7; D: -; DNA: TGTGCCAGCAGTGAAGCGGGGGCAGGGTACCCCTACGAGCAGTACTTC; CDR3: CASSEAGAGYPYEQYF
size: few; V: TRBV3-1; J: TRBJ1-5; D: -; DNA: TGTGCCAGCAAACGAAGGGGAGGGAGGGAATTTGTATATAGCAATCAGCCCCAGCATTTT; CDR3: CASKRRGGREFVYSNQPQHF
size: -; V: TRBV18; J: TRBJ1-6; D: -; DNA: TGTGCCAGCTCACCACCGGGGCTCGGTCCGAACTCATATAATTCACCCCTCCACTTT; CDR3: CASSPPGLGPNSYNSPLHF
size: many; V: TRBV2; J: TRBJ2-7; D: TRBD2; DNA: TGTGCCAGCAGACCCCCTACTAGCGGGAGGTACGAGCAGTACTTC; CDR3: CASRPPTSGRYEQYF
size: few; V: TRBV30; J: TRBJ2-6; D: -; DNA: TGTGCCTGGAGGGATCGGGGGGCCAACGTCCTGACTTTC; CDR3: CAWRDRGANVLTF
size: many; V: TRBV28; J: TRBJ2-2; D: -; DNA: TGTGCCAGCAGTCTGGGGGGGGCCTGGCTAACCGGGGAGCTGTTTTTT; CDR3: CASSLGGAWLTGELFF
size: few; V: TRBV9; J: TRBJ1-1; D: -; DNA: TGTGCCAGCAGCGCAAGTACAGCGAACACTGAAGCTTTCTTT; CDR3: CASSASTANTEAFF
size: -; V: TRBV10-3; J: TRBJ1-3; D: -; DNA: TGTGCCATCAGAGGGGAAACTGGAAACACCATATATTTT; CDR3: CAIRGETGNTIYF
size: few; V: TRBV5-8; J: TRBJ1-2; D: -; DNA: TGTGCCAGCAGCTTGGAATCAAGCTCCTACTATGGCTACACCTTC; CDR3: CASSLESSSYYGYTF
size: many; V: TRBV27; J: TRBJ2-1; D: TRBD2; DNA: TGTGCCAGCAGTTTAGACCCCCGCACTAGCGGGAGACTGGATGAGCAGTTCTTC; CDR3: CASSLDPRTSGRLDEQFF
size: many; V: TRBV7-9; J: TRBJ2-7; D: -; DNA: TGTGCCAGCAGCCCCGTGGCTAACTACGAGCAGTACTTC; CDR3: CASSPVANYEQYF
size: many; V: TRBV5-1; J: TRBJ2-1; D: TRBD2; DNA: TGCGCCAGCAGCCTCCGGACTAGCGGGGGAAACAATGAGCAGTTCTTC; CDR3: CASSLRTSGGNNEQFF
size: many; V: TRBV5-1; J: TRBJ2-1; D: -; DNA: TGCGCCAGCAGCTTGATACCGGCGACTGGAAACAATGAGCAGTTCTTC; CDR3: CASSLIPATGNNEQFF
size: few; V: TRBV2; J: TRBJ1-6; D: -; DNA: TGTGCCAGCAGCTACAGGGATGGCTCACCCCTCCACTTT; CDR3: CASSYRDGSPLHF
size: few; V: TRBV27; J: TRBJ1-4; D: -; DNA: TGTGCCAGCAGTGACACGACAGCAACTAATGAAAAACTGTTTTTT; CDR3: CASSDTTATNEKLFF
size: -; V: TRBV20-1; J: TRBJ2-2; D: TRBD1; DNA: TGCAGTGCTAGAGATTGGAGGACAGGGGAAACCGGGGAGCTGTTTTTT; CDR3: CSARDWRTGETGELFF
size: many; V: TRBV20-1; J: TRBJ1-2; D: -; DNA: TGCAGTGCTAGAGAACCTGGACACCTCTATGGCTACACCTTC; CDR3: CSAREPGHLYGYTF
size: -; V: TRBV4-1; J: TRBJ1-2; D: TRBD1; DNA: TGCGCCAGCAGCCAAGAAATGTGGGCAGGGGGAAATGGCTACACCTTC; CDR3: CASSQEMWAGGNGYTF
size: many; V: TRBV20-1; J: TRBJ2-1; D: TRBD2; DNA: TGCAGTGCCCAGCTAATAGCGGGCTACAATGAGCAGTTCTTC; CDR3: CSAQLIAGYNEQFF
size: -; V: TRBV6-1; J: TRBJ1-5; D: -; DNA: TGTGCCAGCCACAACCGGGACACCCTCAATCAGCCCCAGCATTTT; CDR3: CASHNRDTLNQPQHF
size: -; V: TRBV12-3/TRBV12-4; J: TRBJ2-7; D: -; DNA: TGTGCCAGCAGTACGAGGGGGGTAGATCCCTACGAGCAGTACTTC; CDR3: CASSTRGVDPYEQYF
size: few; V: TRBV10-3; J: TRBJ1-1; D: -; DNA: TGTGCCATCGGTGAGGGGGGAGGGAACACTGAAGCTTTCTTT; CDR3: CAIGEGGGNTEAFF
size: once; V: TRBV19; J: TRBJ2-6; D: TRBD1; DNA: TGTGCCAGTAGTAGGGACAGGGGGAGAGGCTCTGGGGCCAACGTCCTGGCTTTC; CDR3: CASSRDRGRGSGANVLAF
size: many; V: TRBV28; J: TRBJ1-2; D: TRBD1; DNA: TGTGCCAGCAGTTTAAGGGCGATAGCGGGACAGGGGGCGAATGGCTACACCTTC; CDR3: CASSLRAIAGQGANGYTF
size: many; V: TRBV6-5; J: TRBJ2-5; D: -; DNA: TGTGCCAGCAGTTACCTACCCGACACCCAAGAGACCCAGTACTTC; CDR3: CASSYLPDTQETQYF
size: -; V: TRBV6-9; J: TRBJ1-6; D: TRBD1; DNA: TGTGCCAGCAGTTACACTAGGGGGCGGCCCCTCCACTTT; CDR3: CASSYTRGRPLHF